Listed below are T cell receptor beta chains from one sample, sequenced in a study of cytomegalovirus exposure and HLA in healthy donors. The method was immunoSEQ multiplex PCR; TCRdb's version includes in-frame clones alone and lacks a portion of them. The table has 140,000 or so clones, roughly 87% seen once. The sample taken for sequencing was PBMCs. The receptors come from a man aged 18-30 years in good health and CMV-seropositive. CDR3s include the opening cysteine and the closing phenylalanine or tryptophan. Fields, in order: clone size, J gene, V gene, D gene, CDR3 DNA, CDR3 protein. A D gene is named only where the DNA matches it firmly. Size values are once, few and many counts, or a class for expanded clones, and some rows have none.

- | TRBJ2-2 | TRBV6-1 | TRBD1 | TGTGCCACGCTTGGACAGGGTTACACCGGGGAGCTGTTTTTT | CATLGQGYTGELFF
- | TRBJ2-5 | TRBV7-8 | TRBD2 | TGTGCCAGCAGCCGGCTAGCGGGGGGGCGGGAGACCCAGTACTTC | CASSRLAGGRETQYF
- | TRBJ1-6 | TRBV28 | - | TGTGCCAGCAGTTCCTCGGGGCCCGGGGGGGTTGAACCCCTCCACTTT | CASSSSGPGGVEPLHF
- | TRBJ2-7 | TRBV29-1 | TRBD1 | TGCAGCGCTGAGACAGGGTCTGACGAGCAGTACTTC | CSAETGSDEQYF
once | TRBJ1-2 | TRBV15 | - | TGTGCCACCAGCGACAGGAACCAAGATGGCTACACCTTC | CATSDRNQDGYTF
many | TRBJ2-1 | TRBV20-1 | - | TGCAGTGCTAGGCGGGCGACTGAGCAGTTCTTC | CSARRATEQFF
- | TRBJ1-3 | TRBV19 | - | TGTGCCAGTAGGGCCTTAGGGGCTGGAAACACCATATATTTT | CASRALGAGNTIYF
- | TRBJ1-2 | TRBV5-1 | TRBD1 | TGCGCCAGCAGCCTAGGGACAGGGGGAGGCTACACCTTC | CASSLGTGGGYTF
few | TRBJ2-7 | TRBV27 | - | TGTGCCAGCAGCTCAGGACAGCACTACGAGCAGTACTTC | CASSSGQHYEQYF
- | TRBJ2-3 | TRBV5-1 | - | TGCGCCAGCAGCTTAACCACAGGGTCGTCGTTGGATACGCAGTATTTT | CASSLTTGSSLDTQYF
- | TRBJ2-7 | TRBV5-1 | TRBD1 | TGCGCCAGCAGCTTGGGGGACAGCTCCTACGAGCAGTACTTC | CASSLGDSSYEQYF
- | TRBJ2-1 | TRBV2 | - | TGTGCCAGCAGTGAAGTGATGGTTAGCGGCAATGAGCAGTTCTTC | CASSEVMVSGNEQFF
- | TRBJ1-2 | TRBV5-1 | - | TGCGCCAGCAGCTTGGAGGGGGAATCAAGTGGCTACACCTTC | CASSLEGESSGYTF
- | TRBJ2-5 | TRBV6-1 | TRBD2 | TGTGCCAGCAGTGGGCTAGCGGGGGGACAAGAGACCCAGTACTTC | CASSGLAGGQETQYF
- | TRBJ2-6 | TRBV6-1 | - | TGTGCCAGCACGGTCTCTGGGGCCAACGTCCTGACTTTC | CASTVSGANVLTF
few | TRBJ2-7 | TRBV7-6 | - | TGTGCCAGCAGCGGGGGCGGATCTCGCGAGCAGTACTTC | CASSGGGSREQYF
- | TRBJ1-2 | TRBV4-2 | TRBD1 | TGTGCCAGCAGCCAAGCCCCCGGGACAGGGGAATATGGCTACACCTTC | CASSQAPGTGEYGYTF
- | TRBJ1-2 | TRBV28 | TRBD1 | TGTGCCAGCAGCATAGGGACAGCCAGCGGCTACACCTTC | CASSIGTASGYTF
- | TRBJ2-1 | TRBV5-4 | TRBD2 | TGTGCCAGCAGCATTCCGACTAGCGGGCCTTACAATGAGCAGTTCTTC | CASSIPTSGPYNEQFF
- | TRBJ1-2 | TRBV27 | - | TGTGCCAGCAGTCAACACCGGACGGGGAACTATGGCTACACCTTC | CASSQHRTGNYGYTF
- | TRBJ2-7 | TRBV28 | TRBD1 | TGTGCCAGCAGTTTAACAGGGGGCTCCGAGCAGTACTTC | CASSLTGGSEQYF
- | TRBJ2-5 | TRBV10-3 | - | TGTGCCATCGGCCTGGGGGCTGAGGAGACCCAGTACTTC | CAIGLGAEETQYF
- | TRBJ2-7 | TRBV27 | TRBD1 | TGTGCCAGCAAGGTAGGGGGCTCCTTCTACGAGCAGTACTTC | CASKVGGSFYEQYF
- | TRBJ1-5 | TRBV7-2 | TRBD1 | TGTGCCAGCAGCTCCAAGGGACAGAGCAATCAGCCCCAGCATTTT | CASSSKGQSNQPQHF
- | TRBJ2-1 | TRBV19 | TRBD2 | TGTGCCAGTGGGGGGGTGGCCTACAATGAGCAGTTCTTC | CASGGVAYNEQFF
- | TRBJ2-1 | TRBV5-6 | - | TGTGCCAGCATCGAACAGCTATCTAATGAGCAGTTCTTC | CASIEQLSNEQFF
- | TRBJ1-3 | TRBV11-2 | - | TGTGCCAGCAGCCCGGGGGGGCTGAACTCTGGAAACACCATATATTTT | CASSPGGLNSGNTIYF
once | TRBJ2-7 | TRBV6-1 | TRBD1 | TGTGCCAGCAGTGTTGGGACAGGCTCCTACGAGCAGTACTTC | CASSVGTGSYEQYF
- | TRBJ2-7 | TRBV5-4 | TRBD1 | TGTGCCAGCAGCTTTGGGGACAGCTACGAGCAGTACTTC | CASSFGDSYEQYF
- | TRBJ2-5 | TRBV28 | TRBD1 | TGTGCCAGCAGTTTAGGGACAGGGTATCCAGAGACCCAGTACTTC | CASSLGTGYPETQYF
- | TRBJ2-1 | TRBV6-5 | - | TGTGCCAGCGCGAAGAACTCCTACAATGAGCAGTTCTTC | CASAKNSYNEQFF
once | TRBJ2-5 | TRBV30 | TRBD2 | TGTGCCTGGACCCCCGGCGGGGGAGAGACCCAGTACTTC | CAWTPGGGETQYF
- | TRBJ2-7 | TRBV4-2 | TRBD1 | TGTGCCAGCAGCCAAGATGTGGGTGTGGGACAGTTCTACGAGCAGTACTTC | CASSQDVGVGQFYEQYF
few | TRBJ2-4 | TRBV27 | - | TGTGCCAGCAGTTCCTTGAGTACGGCCAAAAACATTCAGTACTTC | CASSSLSTAKNIQYF
few | TRBJ2-1 | TRBV19 | - | TGTGCCAGTAGTTCCCTACGAGGCGGGCTTGAGCAGTTCTTC | CASSSLRGGLEQFF
few | TRBJ1-6 | TRBV6-5 | TRBD1 | TGTGCCAGCAGTTACTCGGGACAGGGGCACCTCCACTTT | CASSYSGQGHLHF
- | TRBJ2-1 | TRBV18 | TRBD2 | TGTGCCAGCTCACCACCTCAAGGGCGGGAGGCCGCCCGCGAGCAGTTCTTC | CASSPPQGREAAREQFF